This entry describes one T cell receptor beta chain. This sample was taken from a study of control samples from healthy donors and cancer patients. The V end was cut by 0 bases, the J end by 10 bases, with 12 bases between. Germline values: CDR1 KGHSH, CDR2 LQKENI. The CDR3 is 13 amino acids. Clones were read by immunoSEQ multiplex PCR, and TCRdb kept only the in-frame ones, dropping some. The table includes 140,000 to 150,000 clones, about 89% detected once. The rearrangement links TRBV18 to TRBJ2-5; D might be TRBD1 (6 bases). Input material: blood. The receptor was derived from a young man in good health. The CDR3: CASSPPGAGDQYF. CDR3 nucleotide sequence: TGTGCCAGCTCACCACCGGGGGCTGGGGACCAGTACTTC.